These 7 T cell receptor beta chains came from one sample sequenced in a study of shared clonotypes between healthy human individuals. The data were produced by immunoSEQ multiplex PCR, yet TCRdb's version contains in-frame clones alone and is incomplete. This sample carries some 2,500,000 clones, over 85% of them seen once, and the ten largest clones take 0.36%. The sequencing sample was made of naive CD4+ T cells from PBMCs. Subset described: CD45RA+ positively selected. The receptors were sampled from a man younger than 35 in good health. Some clones in this sample may be carry-over from other donors' samples.

The genes are TRBV19 and TRBJ1-1; no firm D call. Deletions cut 1 base from V and 3 bases from J, with 21 bases between. This CDR3 has 18 residues. In germline, CDR1 is LNHDA, CDR2 SQIVND (reference sequence). Written as DNA, the CDR3 is TGTGCCAGTAGTATAGGGTCAGCGAGTCTTACGATTTACACTGAAGCTTTCTTT. Its protein is CASSIGSASLTIYTEAFF.

The chain combines TRBV6-6 with TRBJ2-4; D is ambiguous. This CDR3 contains 16 residues. Between the trimmed V and J ends, which lost 5 bases and 0 bases, there was a span of 14 bases. Per the germline V gene, CDR1 is MNHNY and CDR2 is SVGAGI (reference sequence). CDR3 sequence: CASSAIIRLAKNIQYF. DNA of the CDR3: TGTGCCAGCAGTGCAATAATTAGGCTAGCCAAAAACATTCAGTACTTC.

The chain joins TRBV6-5 to TRBJ1-3; 7 nucleotides align to TRBD1. The V and J ends lost 2 bases and 8 bases, in that order; junction bases with no gene match: 6. The CDR3 length is 14 residues. Germline CDR1 MNHEY, CDR2 SVGAGI. The CDR3 DNA is TGTGCCAGCAGTTACGGCAGGGGGGGGGACACCATATATTTT. Residues: CASSYGRGGDTIYF.

Of note for this clone: Other nucleotide sequences from this sample produce the same CDR3. V usage is TRBV5-6 and J usage is TRBJ1-1, with D unresolved. The V end lost 4 bases, the J end lost 5 bases, and 6 bases lay between the germline ends. This CDR3 spans 11 amino acids. CDR1 and CDR2 from the germline V gene are SGHDT and YYEEEE. CDR3 region: CASSLGTEAFF. CDR3 nucleotide sequence: TGTGCCAGCAGCCTGGGGACTGAAGCTTTCTTT. The full variable domain, with the rest looked up from reference TRBV5-6 and TRBJ1-1, is DAGVTQSPTHLIKTRGQQVTLRCSPKSGHDTVSWYQQALGQGPQFIFQYYEEEERQRGNFPDRFSGHQFPNYSSELNVNALLLGDSALYLCASSLGTEAFFGQGTRLTVV.

This chain joins TRBV6-6 and TRBJ2-5; D call uncertain. This CDR3 comprises 13 residues. Per germline, CDR1 MNHNY and CDR2 SVGAGI (reference sequence). V lost 0 bases and J lost 5, with 7 bases in between. CDR3: CASSYSGWETQYF. CDR3 bases: TGTGCCAGCAGTTACTCAGGCTGGGAGACCCAGTACTTC.

The gene calls are TRBV9 and TRBJ1-5; TRBD1 matches at 9 bases. Looked up from germline, CDR1 is SGDLS and CDR2 is YYNGEE. The CDR3 is made up of 15 amino acids. V shed 3 bases and J 4 bases; nucleotides not matched to a gene: 5. This CDR3 is CASSGTGGPNQPQHF. In DNA form, the CDR3 reads TGTGCCAGCAGCGGTACAGGGGGCCCTAATCAGCCCCAGCATTTT. Based on the CDR3 plus reference TRBV9 and TRBJ1-5, the full variable domain is DSGVTQTPKHLITATGQRVTLRCSPRSGDLSVYWYQQSLDQGLQFLIQYYNGEERAKGNILERFSAQQFPDLHSELNLSSLELGDSALYFCASSGTGGPNQPQHFGDGTRLSIL.

J is TRBJ2-1 and V is TRBV4-1, with TRBD2 matching 12 bases. This CDR3 region has 18 residues. V shed 0 bases and J 15 bases; nucleotides not matched to a gene: 18. Germline V lookup: CDR1 MGHRA, CDR2 YSYEKL. The CDR3 DNA reads as TGCGCCAGCAGCCAAGATCCGGCTAGCGGGAGGGTTAAGGGTAGGGCGTTCTTC. Protein product: CASSQDPASGRVKGRAFF.